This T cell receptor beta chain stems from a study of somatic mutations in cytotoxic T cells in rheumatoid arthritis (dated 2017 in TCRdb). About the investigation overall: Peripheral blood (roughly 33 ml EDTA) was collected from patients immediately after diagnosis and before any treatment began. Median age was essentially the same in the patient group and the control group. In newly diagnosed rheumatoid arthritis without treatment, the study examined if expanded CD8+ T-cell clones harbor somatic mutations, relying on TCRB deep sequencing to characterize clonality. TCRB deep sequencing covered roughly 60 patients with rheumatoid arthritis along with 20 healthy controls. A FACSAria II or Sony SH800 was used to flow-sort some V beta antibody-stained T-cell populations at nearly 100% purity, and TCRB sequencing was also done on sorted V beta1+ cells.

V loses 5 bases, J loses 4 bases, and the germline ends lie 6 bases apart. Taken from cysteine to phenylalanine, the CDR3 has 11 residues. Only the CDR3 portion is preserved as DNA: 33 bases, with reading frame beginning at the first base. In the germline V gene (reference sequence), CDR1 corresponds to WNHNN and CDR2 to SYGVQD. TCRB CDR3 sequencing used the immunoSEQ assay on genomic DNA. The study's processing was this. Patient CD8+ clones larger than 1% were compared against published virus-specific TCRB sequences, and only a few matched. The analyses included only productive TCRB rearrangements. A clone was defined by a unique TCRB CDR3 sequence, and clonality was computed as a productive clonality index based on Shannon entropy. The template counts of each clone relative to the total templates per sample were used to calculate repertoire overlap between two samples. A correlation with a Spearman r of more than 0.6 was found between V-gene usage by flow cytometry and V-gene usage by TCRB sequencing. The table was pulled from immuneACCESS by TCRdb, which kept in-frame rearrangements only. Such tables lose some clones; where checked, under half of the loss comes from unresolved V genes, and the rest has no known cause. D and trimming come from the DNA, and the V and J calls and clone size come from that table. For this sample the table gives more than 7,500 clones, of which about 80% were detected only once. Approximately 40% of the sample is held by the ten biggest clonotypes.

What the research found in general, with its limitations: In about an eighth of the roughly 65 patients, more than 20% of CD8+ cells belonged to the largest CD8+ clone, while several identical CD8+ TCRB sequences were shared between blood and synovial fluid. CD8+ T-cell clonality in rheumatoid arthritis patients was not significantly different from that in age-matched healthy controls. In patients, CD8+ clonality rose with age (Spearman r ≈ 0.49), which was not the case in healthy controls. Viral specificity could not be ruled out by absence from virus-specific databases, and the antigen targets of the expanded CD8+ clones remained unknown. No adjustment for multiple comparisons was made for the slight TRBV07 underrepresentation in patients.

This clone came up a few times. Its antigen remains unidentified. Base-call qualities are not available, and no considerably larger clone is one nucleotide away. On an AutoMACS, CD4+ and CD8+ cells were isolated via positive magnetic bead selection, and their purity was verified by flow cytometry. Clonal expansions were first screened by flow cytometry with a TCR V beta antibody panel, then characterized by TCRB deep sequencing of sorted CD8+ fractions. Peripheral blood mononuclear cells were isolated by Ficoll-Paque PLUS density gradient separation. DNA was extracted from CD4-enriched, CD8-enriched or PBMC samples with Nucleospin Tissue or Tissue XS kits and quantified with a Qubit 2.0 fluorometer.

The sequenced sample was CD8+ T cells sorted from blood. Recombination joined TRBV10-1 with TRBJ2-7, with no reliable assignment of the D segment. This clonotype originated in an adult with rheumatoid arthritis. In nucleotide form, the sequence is TGCGCCAGCAGTAGAACTTACGAGCAGTACTTC. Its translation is CASSRTYEQYF.